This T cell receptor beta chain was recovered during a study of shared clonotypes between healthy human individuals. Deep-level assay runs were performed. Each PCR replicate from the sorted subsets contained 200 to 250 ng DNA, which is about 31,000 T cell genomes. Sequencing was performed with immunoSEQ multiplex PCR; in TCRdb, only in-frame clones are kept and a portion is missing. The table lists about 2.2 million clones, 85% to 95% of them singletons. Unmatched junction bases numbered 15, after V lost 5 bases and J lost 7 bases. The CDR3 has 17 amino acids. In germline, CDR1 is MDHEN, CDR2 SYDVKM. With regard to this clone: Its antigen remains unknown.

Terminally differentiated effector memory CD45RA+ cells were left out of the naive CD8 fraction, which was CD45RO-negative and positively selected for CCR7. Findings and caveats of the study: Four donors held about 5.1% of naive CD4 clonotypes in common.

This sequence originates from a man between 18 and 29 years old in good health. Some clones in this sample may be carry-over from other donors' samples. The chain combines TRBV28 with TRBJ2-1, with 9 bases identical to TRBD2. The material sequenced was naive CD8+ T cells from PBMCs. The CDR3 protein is CASSGEGIAGAGNEQFF. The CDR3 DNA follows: TGTGCCAGCAGTGGTGAGGGAATAGCGGGAGCGGGTAATGAGCAGTTCTTC.